This paragraph covers one T cell receptor (beta chain) sequence. With a J-beta primer mix and a sample-barcoded 5' primer, a second PCR ran about 7 to 11 cycles. Every sample returned 2.5 million or more CDR3-containing paired-end reads. TCRdb redid the calling of the 5' RACE reads with MiXCR, one entry per CDR3 protein. The table records 1.2 million to 1.5 million distinct CDR3 sequences, approximately 38% of them present only once. The CDR3 has 15 residues. Deletions cut 5 bases from V and 1 base from J, with 12 bases between. CDR1 and CDR2 (germline): KGHDR, SFDVKD. The data belong to a study of blood T cells in healthy people across ages.

The chain combines TRBV24-1 with TRBJ2-3; unclear D gene. The clonotype was recovered from a woman aged 18 to 35 in good health. The sequencing sample was made of blood. The CDR3 DNA reads as TGTGCCACCAGTGTTCGCTCCCGCCGCACAGATACGCAGTATTTT. Translated: CATSVRSRRTDTQYF.